This T cell receptor beta chain appears in the sequencing data of a study of OX40 agonist ivuxolimab in advanced cancers. Clones were sequenced by immunoSEQ multiplex PCR, and TCRdb holds only the in-frame ones, with some missing. The sample consists of 65,000 to 80,000 clones, approximately 86% of them appearing once. CDR3 size: 12 residues. Trimming took off 7 bases at V and 2 bases at J, with 8 bases between the two ends. Germline CDR1 SNHLY, CDR2 FYNNEI. The source is an adult with an advanced solid tumor such as melanoma, head and neck, liver or kidney cancer. V usage is TRBV2 and J usage is TRBJ2-5; maybe TRBD1 (5 bases). The sequences come from CD4+ or CD8+ T cells sorted from blood, collected in a trial of the OX40 agonist ivuxolimab. CDR3: CASTREQETQYF. The DNA for the CDR3 is TGTGCCAGCACCAGGGAACAAGAGACCCAGTACTTC.